A selection of T cell receptor beta chains follows, all from one sample in a study of T cell responses to AZD1222 COVID-19 vaccine. Method: immunoSEQ multiplex PCR; TCRdb's copy keeps in-frame clones and lacks some. The sample consists of more than 80,000 clones, about nine tenths of them appearing once. The input for sequencing was peripheral blood, taken on day 0 of AZD1222 vaccination. The receptor set was obtained from an adult in good health. Each CDR3 is given with its conserved first and last residue. A D gene is named only where the DNA matches it firmly. A clone size is listed for some rows: how often the clone was seen (once, few, many), or a class if it is expanded.

J,V,size,D,DNA,CDR3
TRBJ2-4,TRBV10-2,NA,NA,TGCGCCAGTTTTAAAAACATTCAGTACTTC,CASFKNIQYF
TRBJ2-2,TRBV27,NA,TRBD2,TGTGCCAGCAGTGGGCTAGCGGGAATCTCCGGGGAGCTGTTTTTT,CASSGLAGISGELFF
TRBJ1-1,TRBV9,NA,TRBD1,TGTGCCAGCAGCGTGGGGGGACAGGGGATCACTGAAGCTTTCTTT,CASSVGGQGITEAFF
TRBJ1-3,TRBV14,NA,NA,TGTGCCAGCACCCGACAGGAGTCGTTGGGAGGAAACACCATATATTTT,CASTRQESLGGNTIYF
TRBJ2-1,TRBV27,NA,NA,TGTGCCAGCTCGGACTTTTCCTACAATGAGCAGTTCTTC,CASSDFSYNEQFF
TRBJ1-2,TRBV12-3/TRBV12-4,NA,NA,TGTGCCAGCAGTTTAGACAGGTACTATGGCTACACCTTC,CASSLDRYYGYTF
TRBJ1-1,TRBV27,NA,NA,TGTGCCAGCAGTTTATCGGTCGGACGGATGAACACTGAAGCTTTCTTT,CASSLSVGRMNTEAFF
TRBJ1-5,TRBV7-2,NA,TRBD1,TGTGCCAGCAGCCTAGGGACAGGGGGCTTGTATCAGCCCCAGCATTTT,CASSLGTGGLYQPQHF
TRBJ1-1,TRBV19,NA,TRBD1,TGTGCCAGTAGGGCACGGGGGACAGCCCAAGAGAAAGCTTTCTTT,CASRARGTAQEKAFF
TRBJ1-2,TRBV5-1,NA,NA,TGCGCCAGCAGCCTACAACCCGGGCCCGGGGTTTTC,CASSLQPGPGVF
TRBJ1-1,TRBV9,NA,NA,TGTGCCAGCAGCGTAGACTGGGGGGATACTGAAGCTTTCTTT,CASSVDWGDTEAFF
TRBJ1-3,TRBV5-4,NA,NA,TGTGCCAGCAGCTCCGGAACGGATAGAAACACCATATATTTT,CASSSGTDRNTIYF
TRBJ2-7,TRBV19,NA,TRBD1,TGTGCCAGTAGTTCCGGGACAGGGGGCTACGAGCAGTACTTC,CASSSGTGGYEQYF
TRBJ1-1,TRBV7-3,NA,TRBD1,TGTGCCAGCAGCCAGACAGGGGACCTGAACACTGAAGCTTTCTTT,CASSQTGDLNTEAFF
TRBJ2-7,TRBV2,NA,NA,TGTGCCAGCAGTGTTAAGGGGAGCGGCGAGCAGTACTTC,CASSVKGSGEQYF
TRBJ2-1,TRBV4-3,few,TRBD2,TGCGCCAGCAGCCAAGTTTTTCGCAGCGGGATTTCCAATGAGCAGTTCTTC,CASSQVFRSGISNEQFF
TRBJ1-1,TRBV7-3,once,NA,TGTGCCAGCAGCTCTCAGGGATCCACTGAAGCTTTCTTT,CASSSQGSTEAFF
TRBJ2-3,TRBV7-8,NA,TRBD2,TGTGCCAGCAGCTTAGTAACAGCGGGGAGCGGGGATACGCAGTATTTT,CASSLVTAGSGDTQYF
TRBJ1-1,TRBV9,once,TRBD1,TGTGCCAGCAGCGTAGGACAGGGGGGGAATACTGAAGCTTTCTTT,CASSVGQGGNTEAFF
TRBJ1-6,TRBV14,NA,NA,TGTGCCAGCAGCCTTTATACGGGGGGGACTTCACCCCTCCACTTT,CASSLYTGGTSPLHF
TRBJ2-1,TRBV5-1,few,NA,TGCGCCAGCAGCTTGTCCCATGAGCAGTTCTTC,CASSLSHEQFF
TRBJ1-1,TRBV6-5,NA,NA,TGTGCCAGCAGTACGGGACCCCCCCCTGAAGCTTTCTTT,CASSTGPPPEAFF
TRBJ1-1,TRBV6-5,NA,NA,TGTGCCAGCAGCCCCTGGACAGATGCTAACACTGAAGCTTTCTTT,CASSPWTDANTEAFF
TRBJ2-1,TRBV10-1,NA,NA,TGCGCCAGCAGTGAGCTTGACAGGGCGGAGGGGCATGAGCAGTTCTTC,CASSELDRAEGHEQFF
TRBJ2-7,TRBV10-3,NA,TRBD1,TGTGCCATCAAGGGGGGACAGGGATCCTACGAGCAGTACTTC,CAIKGGQGSYEQYF
TRBJ1-6,TRBV11-2,NA,TRBD1,TGTGCCAGCAGCTTAGTCCAAACAGGGGGCAGTTCACCCCTCCACTTT,CASSLVQTGGSSPLHF
TRBJ1-1,TRBV5-1,NA,NA,TGCGCCAGCCGTGCGCCCGGGGCAGGTACTGAAGCTTTCTTT,CASRAPGAGTEAFF
TRBJ2-3,TRBV9,few,NA,TGTGCCAGCAGCGTAAGCGGTACTAGCACAGATACGCAGTATTTT,CASSVSGTSTDTQYF
TRBJ2-3,TRBV16,NA,TRBD2,TGTGCCAGCAGCGCGATCGGGGGGAGCGGCTTTACAGATACGCAGTATTTT,CASSAIGGSGFTDTQYF
TRBJ1-1,TRBV9,once,NA,TGTGCCAGCAGCGTAGTTGGAGACACTGAAGCTTTCTTT,CASSVVGDTEAFF
TRBJ1-4,TRBV28,NA,NA,TGTGCCAGCAGGATTTTCGTAGTGTTTTTT,CASRIFVVFF
TRBJ2-6,TRBV27,once,NA,TGTGCCAGCAGTACCAATGGGGCCAACGTCCTGACTTTC,CASSTNGANVLTF
TRBJ2-3,TRBV5-1,NA,NA,TGCGCCAGCAGCTTGGAGGGGCGAGGAGGAATAGATACGCAGTATTTT,CASSLEGRGGIDTQYF
TRBJ1-2,TRBV2,NA,NA,TGTGCCAGCAGGGAAGTGCCGGTCGGGACAATCTATGGCTACACCTTC,CASREVPVGTIYGYTF
TRBJ2-2,TRBV19,NA,NA,TGTGCCAGTATCCCGGGGAGCGGGCTGAACACCGGGGAGCTGTTTTTT,CASIPGSGLNTGELFF
TRBJ1-1,TRBV28,NA,NA,TGTGCCAGCACGCTTGGACGGATGAACACTGAAGCTTTCTTT,CASTLGRMNTEAFF
TRBJ2-1,TRBV28,NA,TRBD2,TGTGCCAGCAGACCGCTAGCGGGATCCTACAATGAGCAGTTCTTC,CASRPLAGSYNEQFF
TRBJ1-5,TRBV7-9,NA,TRBD1,TGTGCCAGCAGCCGCGGGACAGGATCTTATAGCAATCAGCCCCAGCATTTT,CASSRGTGSYSNQPQHF